A single TCR beta chain is shown here with its context. Its antigen is still unknown. This record belongs to a study of identical twins. Whole-study findings and limits: Out-of-frame sharing of TCR alpha in monozygotic twins was underestimated by models. For zero-insertion analyses, partial confounding could come from invariant MAIT and iNKT cells. Conclusions leaned on cross-sectional statistical analysis and did not track the same donors over time.

Looked up from germline, CDR1 is SGHTA and CDR2 is FQGNSA. The CDR3 runs 15 residues. Trimming removed 1 base from V and 7 bases from J, with 13 bases in between. A universal primer site was created by template switching, with the cDNA bearing unique molecular identifiers. TCRdb called the 5' RACE reads again in MiXCR, with one record for every CDR3 protein. The sample lists 1.5 million to 2 million distinct CDR3 sequences, about 30% occurring once. The sequenced material came from cord blood. This chain connects TRBV7-2 to TRBJ1-4, with D possibly being TRBD1 (6 bases). This receptor was identified in a newborn girl in good health. CDR3 DNA sequence: TGTGCCAGCAGCTTAGGGTCAAGGGGGGGTGAAAAACTGTTTTTT. Translating it yields CASSLGSRGGEKLFF. Drawing the rest from reference TRBV7-2 and TRBJ1-4, the complete variable domain is GAGVSQSPSNKVTEKGKDVELRCDPISGHTALYWYRQSLGQGLEFLIYFQGNSAPDKSGLPSDRFSAERTGGSVSTLTIQRTQQEDSAVYLCASSLGSRGGEKLFFGSGTQLSVL.